Listed below are T cell receptor beta chains from one sample, sequenced in a study of PD-1 blockade in classical Hodgkin lymphoma. TCRdb keeps only in-frame clones here, not all; method: immunoSEQ multiplex PCR. The sample lists 95,000 to 120,000 clones; 80% to 90% were seen once. The sequenced sample was peripheral blood mononuclear cells (PBMCs), obtained before the second cycle of nivolumab. These receptors all come from a human donor with classical Hodgkin lymphoma. Each CDR3 is given with its conserved first and last residue. D genes are given only for firm matches. Not all rows give a size; the values are once, few, many and, for expanded clones, a class.

cdr3_aa | cdr3_nt | v_call | d_call | clone_size | j_call
CASNRGDYGYTF | TGTGCCAGCAACCGAGGGGACTATGGCTACACCTTC | TRBV7-9 | . | . | TRBJ1-2
CASSLMASGNTEAFF | TGTGCCAGCAGCTTAATGGCGTCCGGTAACACTGAAGCTTTCTTT | TRBV7-2 | . | . | TRBJ1-1
CASSLVWDANYGYTF | TGTGCCAGCAGCCTCGTCTGGGATGCTAACTATGGCTACACCTTC | TRBV28 | . | . | TRBJ1-2
CASSSGQGATEAFF | TGTGCCAGCAGTTCTGGACAGGGCGCCACTGAAGCTTTCTTT | TRBV6-5 | TRBD1 | few | TRBJ1-1
CASSRTGTYEQYF | TGTGCCAGCAGCCGGACAGGGACCTACGAGCAGTACTTC | TRBV7-8 | TRBD1 | . | TRBJ2-7
CASSSPGSTGELFF | TGTGCCAGCAGTTCTCCGGGATCCACCGGGGAGCTGTTTTTT | TRBV6-5 | . | . | TRBJ2-2
CASSFGTVYEQYF | TGTGCCAGCAGCTTTGGGACTGTCTACGAGCAGTACTTC | TRBV5-6 | . | . | TRBJ2-7
CASSFKVANYGYTF | TGTGCCAGCAGTTTTAAGGTAGCTAACTATGGCTACACCTTC | TRBV27 | . | . | TRBJ1-2
CATSRDGNYEQYF | TGTGCCACCAGCAGGGACGGCAACTACGAGCAGTACTTC | TRBV15 | . | few | TRBJ2-7
CASSPRRTGGYEQYF | TGTGCCAGCAGCCCGAGAAGGACAGGGGGCTACGAGCAGTACTTC | TRBV7-2 | TRBD1 | . | TRBJ2-7
CASSYSGTSQETQYF | TGCGCCAGCAGCTATTCCGGGACAAGTCAAGAGACCCAGTACTTC | TRBV4-1 | . | once | TRBJ2-5
CASSQAVPSSGRWDEQFF | TGTGCCAGCAGCCAAGCCGTCCCCTCTAGCGGGAGATGGGATGAGCAGTTCTTC | TRBV14 | TRBD2 | . | TRBJ2-1
CASSLGNLVGETQYF | TGTGCCAGCAGCTTAGGGAATTTGGTCGGGGAGACCCAGTACTTC | TRBV11-3 | . | . | TRBJ2-5
CASSFTSGPAYNEQFF | TGCGCCAGCAGCTTCACTAGCGGGCCAGCCTACAATGAGCAGTTCTTC | TRBV5-1 | TRBD2 | . | TRBJ2-1
CASADYLKSSEQFF | TGTGCCTCCGCGGACTACCTAAAGAGTAGTGAGCAGTTCTTC | TRBV10-3 | . | . | TRBJ2-1
CASSQNFQPQHF | TGTGCCAGCAGCCAGAATTTTCAGCCCCAGCATTTT | TRBV7-9 | . | . | TRBJ1-5
CASRWTAAGEKLFF | TGTGCCAGTAGATGGACGGCGGCTGGGGAAAAACTGTTTTTT | TRBV19 | . | . | TRBJ1-4
CASSLSSGNTIYF | TGTGCCTCATCACTGAGCTCTGGAAACACCATATATTTT | TRBV30 | . | . | TRBJ1-3
CASSGQGVEGYTF | TGTGCCAGCAGTGGGCAGGGGGTAGAGGGCTACACCTTC | TRBV27 | TRBD1 | . | TRBJ1-2
CASSVGYSNQPQHF | TGCGCCAGCAGTGTAGGGTATAGCAATCAGCCCCAGCATTTT | TRBV10-2 | . | . | TRBJ1-5
CASSPHRLGQGWANEKLFF | TGTGCCAGCAGTCCACATCGACTTGGACAGGGCTGGGCTAATGAAAAACTGTTTTTT | TRBV27 | TRBD1 | . | TRBJ1-4
CASSPMAAGGQDDEQFF | TGCGCCAGCAGCCCCATGGCAGCGGGGGGCCAAGACGATGAGCAGTTCTTC | TRBV4-1 | TRBD2 | . | TRBJ2-1
CASTKGLAGRTTYNEQFF | TGTGCCAGCACTAAGGGACTAGCGGGACGAACTACCTACAATGAGCAGTTCTTC | TRBV27 | TRBD2 | . | TRBJ2-1
CASSDPLTMGLAQYF | TGTGCCAGCAGCGACCCGCTGACGATGGGCCTTGCGCAGTATTTT | TRBV6-5 | . | once | TRBJ2-3
CASSPTGFGGYGYTF | TGTGCCAGCAGTCCTACAGGGTTTGGGGGCTATGGCTACACCTTC | TRBV2 | . | . | TRBJ1-2
CASSETGLGIYGYTF | TGTGCCAGCAGCGAAACAGGCCTCGGTATTTATGGCTACACCTTC | TRBV7-9 | . | . | TRBJ1-2
CASRREDVGYNEQFF | TGTGCCAGCAGGCGGGAGGATGTCGGATACAATGAGCAGTTCTTC | TRBV2 | TRBD2 | . | TRBJ2-1
CASSPRQGGNQPQHF | TGTGCCAGCAGCCCCCGACAGGGGGGCAATCAGCCCCAGCATTTT | TRBV11-3 | TRBD1 | . | TRBJ1-5
CAWSRVYTEAFF | TGTGCCTGGAGTAGGGTTTACACTGAAGCTTTCTTT | TRBV30 | . | once | TRBJ1-1
CASSYSQSNYGYTF | TGTGCCAGCAGTTACTCACAGTCGAACTATGGCTACACCTTC | TRBV6-5 | . | . | TRBJ1-2
CASSLQGGYEQYF | TGTGCCAGCAGTTTACAGGGGGGTTACGAGCAGTACTTC | TRBV7-2 | TRBD1 | . | TRBJ2-7
CASSLWSGELFF | TGTGCCAGCAGCTTGTGGTCCGGGGAGCTGTTTTTT | TRBV5-6 | . | . | TRBJ2-2
CASSRRSGSFTGTDTQYF | TGTGCCAGCAGCCGTCGTAGCGGGAGCTTTACTGGCACAGATACGCAGTATTTT | TRBV5-8 | TRBD2 | . | TRBJ2-3
CASSPQMNLQGHEQFF | TGTGCCAGCTCACCACAAATGAATTTACAGGGGCATGAGCAGTTCTTC | TRBV18 | TRBD1 | . | TRBJ2-1
CASSHRGYEQYF | TGTGCCAGCAGTCACAGGGGCTACGAGCAGTACTTC | TRBV7-6 | TRBD1 | . | TRBJ2-7
CASSEAGVKGYTF | TGTGCCAGCAGTGAGGCGGGGGTTAAGGGCTACACCTTC | TRBV2 | . | . | TRBJ1-2
CASSDVRTLSTDTQYF | TGCGCCAGCAGTGACGTGAGGACTCTGAGCACAGATACGCAGTATTTT | TRBV10-1 | . | . | TRBJ2-3
CASSEPGGGSQFF | TGTGCCAGCAGTGAACCCGGCGGAGGGTCGCAGTTCTTC | TRBV25-1 | . | . | TRBJ2-1
CASSIGTLLGPSTDTQYF | TGTGCCAGTAGTATAGGTACCCTACTAGGGCCTAGCACAGATACGCAGTATTTT | TRBV19 | . | . | TRBJ2-3
CASRIERGTYNEQFF | TGCGCCAGCAGAATAGAGCGGGGAACCTACAATGAGCAGTTCTTC | TRBV10-2 | TRBD2 | . | TRBJ2-1
CATNDGQNEKLFF | TGTGCCACCAACGACGGACAGAATGAAAAACTGTTTTTT | TRBV10-3 | . | . | TRBJ1-4
CASRGTAGSYEQYF | TGCGCCAGCAGGGGTACGGCAGGATCCTACGAGCAGTACTTC | TRBV5-1 | . | once | TRBJ2-7
CASSFFLREFTTGELFF | TGTGCCAGCAGCTTCTTCTTGCGGGAGTTCACCACCGGGGAGCTGTTTTTT | TRBV7-9 | TRBD2 | . | TRBJ2-2
CASSYGLGNQPQHF | TGTGCCAGCAGTTACGGACTCGGCAATCAGCCCCAGCATTTT | TRBV6-5 | . | . | TRBJ1-5
CASSLSGQNNEQFF | TGTGCCAGCAGTTTAAGCGGACAGAACAATGAGCAGTTCTTC | TRBV27 | . | . | TRBJ2-1
CASSLWRRGGNTEAFF | TGTGCCAGCAGCTTATGGCGCAGGGGAGGGAACACTGAAGCTTTCTTT | TRBV11-2 | . | . | TRBJ1-1
CASSSDTYEQYF | TGCGCCAGCAGCTCGGACACCTACGAGCAGTACTTC | TRBV5-1 | . | . | TRBJ2-7
CAISDSITGKQYF | TGTGCCATCAGTGACTCGATAACAGGGAAACAGTACTTC | TRBV10-3 | . | . | TRBJ2-7
CASSPITGGPLYREAFF | TGTGCCAGTAGTCCAATAACAGGGGGCCCGCTGTATCGTGAAGCTTTCTTT | TRBV19 | TRBD1 | once | TRBJ1-1
CSTRQGADGYTF | TGCAGCACCCGACAGGGGGCTGATGGCTACACCTTC | TRBV29-1 | TRBD1 | . | TRBJ1-2
CASNRVATAGEQFF | TGTGCCAGCAACCGGGTAGCCACGGCGGGGGAGCAGTTCTTC | TRBV9 | . | . | TRBJ2-1
CASSRVQGGQPQHF | TGTGCCAGCAGTAGGGTTCAGGGGGGTCAGCCCCAGCATTTT | TRBV7-8 | TRBD1 | . | TRBJ1-5
CASRTAGTSRSYNEQFF | TGTGCCAGCCGCACCGCCGGGACTAGCAGATCCTACAATGAGCAGTTCTTC | TRBV19 | TRBD2 | . | TRBJ2-1
CASSSGHRLYGYTF | TGTGCCAGTAGTTCGGGACACCGACTCTATGGCTACACCTTC | TRBV19 | . | few | TRBJ1-2
CASSSLRGTYEQYF | TGTGCCAGCAGCTCGCTCCGGGGCACCTACGAGCAGTACTTC | TRBV11-2 | . | . | TRBJ2-7
CAWNSGNEKLFF | TGTGCCTGGAATTCCGGGAATGAAAAACTGTTTTTT | TRBV30 | . | . | TRBJ1-4
CASAETPPSYEQYF | TGTGCCAGTGCAGAGACCCCTCCCTCCTACGAGCAGTACTTC | TRBV27 | . | . | TRBJ2-7
CASTLTPLGRAREQFF | TGCGCCAGCACCCTCACCCCACTAGGAAGGGCTCGGGAGCAGTTCTTC | TRBV10-1 | . | . | TRBJ2-1
CASTTKVRGARNEKLFF | TGCGCCAGCACCACCAAGGTTCGAGGGGCTAGAAATGAAAAACTGTTTTTT | TRBV4-1 | . | . | TRBJ1-4
CASSYSSSNEQYF | TGTGCCAGCAGTTATTCGAGCAGCAACGAGCAGTACTTC | TRBV6-6 | . | . | TRBJ2-7